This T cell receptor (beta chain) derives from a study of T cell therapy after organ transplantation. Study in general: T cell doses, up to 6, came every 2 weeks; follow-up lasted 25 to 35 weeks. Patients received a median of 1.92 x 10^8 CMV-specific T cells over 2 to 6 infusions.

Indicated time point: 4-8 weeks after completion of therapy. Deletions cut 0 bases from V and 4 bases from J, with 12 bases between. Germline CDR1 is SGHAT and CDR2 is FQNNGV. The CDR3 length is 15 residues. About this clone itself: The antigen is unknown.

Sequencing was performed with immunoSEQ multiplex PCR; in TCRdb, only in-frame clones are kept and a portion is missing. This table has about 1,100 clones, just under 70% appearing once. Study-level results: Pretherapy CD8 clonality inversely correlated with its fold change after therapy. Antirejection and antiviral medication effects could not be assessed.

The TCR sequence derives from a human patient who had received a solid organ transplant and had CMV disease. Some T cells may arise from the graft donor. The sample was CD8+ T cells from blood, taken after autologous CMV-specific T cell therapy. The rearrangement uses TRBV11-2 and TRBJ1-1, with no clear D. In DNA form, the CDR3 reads TGTGCCAGCAGCTTAGAGTGGGCTCTAGGCACTGAAGCTTTCTTT. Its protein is CASSLEWALGTEAFF.